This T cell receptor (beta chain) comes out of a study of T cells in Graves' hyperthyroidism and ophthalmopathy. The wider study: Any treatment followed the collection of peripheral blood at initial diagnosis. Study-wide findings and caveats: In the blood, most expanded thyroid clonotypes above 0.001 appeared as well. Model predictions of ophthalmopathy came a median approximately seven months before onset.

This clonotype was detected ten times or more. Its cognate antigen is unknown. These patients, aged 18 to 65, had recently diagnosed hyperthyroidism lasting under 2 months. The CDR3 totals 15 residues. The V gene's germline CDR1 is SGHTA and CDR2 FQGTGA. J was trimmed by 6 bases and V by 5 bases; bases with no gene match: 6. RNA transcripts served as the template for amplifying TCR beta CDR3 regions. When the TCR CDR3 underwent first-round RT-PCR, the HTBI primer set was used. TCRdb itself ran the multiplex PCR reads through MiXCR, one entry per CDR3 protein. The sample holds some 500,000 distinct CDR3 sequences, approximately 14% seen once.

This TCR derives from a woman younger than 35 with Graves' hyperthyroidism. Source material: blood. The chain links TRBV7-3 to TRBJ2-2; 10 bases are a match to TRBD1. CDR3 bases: TGTGCCAGCAGCCCCCGACAGGGGGCGCCCGGGGAGCTGTTTTTT. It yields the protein CASSPRQGAPGELFF.